This T cell receptor (beta chain) was found in a study of T cell responses to AZD1222 COVID-19 vaccine. The study's findings and limits: Unmutated variant regions reportedly attract nearly half of all spike-specific TCRs. Dominant CD4 TCR responses targeted spike regions 160-218 and 743-854. There were mostly white British donors and more females than males, and clonal diversity was possibly underestimated. Only a handful of AZD1222 recipients, several in all, had baseline seropositivity.

Profiling relied on immunoSEQ multiplex PCR, and the TCRdb table lists in-frame clones only, not all of them. The repertoire includes around 140,000 clones, over 90% of them detected once, and around 5% sits in the top ten. This CDR3 is 14 amino acids long. Germline lookup yields CDR1 SGHTA and CDR2 FQGNSA. Trimming took off 6 bases at V and 6 bases at J, with 15 bases between the two ends. With respect to this clone: The antigen is undetermined.

The rearrangement links TRBV7-2 to TRBJ1-5, with D possibly being TRBD1 (6 bases). The sequencing used peripheral blood, collected on day 0 of AZD1222 vaccination. The TCR sequence derives from an adult in good health. CDR3 sequence reads: CASSRGGIGQPQHF. CDR3 bases: TGTGCCAGCAGTCGAGGGGGTATCGGTCAGCCCCAGCATTTT.